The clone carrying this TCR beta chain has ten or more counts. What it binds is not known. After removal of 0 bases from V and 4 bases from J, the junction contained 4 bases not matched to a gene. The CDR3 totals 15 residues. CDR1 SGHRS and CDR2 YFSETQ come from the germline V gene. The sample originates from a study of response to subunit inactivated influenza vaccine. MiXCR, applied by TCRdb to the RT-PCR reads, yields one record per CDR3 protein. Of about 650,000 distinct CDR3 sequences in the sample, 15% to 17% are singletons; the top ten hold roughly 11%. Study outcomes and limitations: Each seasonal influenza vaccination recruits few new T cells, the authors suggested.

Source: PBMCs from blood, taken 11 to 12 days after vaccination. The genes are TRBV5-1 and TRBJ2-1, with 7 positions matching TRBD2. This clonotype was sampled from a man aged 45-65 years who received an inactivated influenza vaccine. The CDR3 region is CASSLVGGSYNEQFF. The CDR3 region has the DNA TGCGCCAGCAGCTTGGTTGGCGGGAGTTACAATGAGCAGTTCTTC.